Listed below are T cell receptor beta chains from one sample, sequenced in a study of breast tumors, draining lymph nodes, adjacent tissues. TCRdb fed the multiplex PCR reads into MiXCR, producing one record per CDR3 protein. This table has nearly 110,000 distinct CDR3 sequences, less than 40% appearing once. The source material was axillary lymph node tissue. These receptors were obtained from a female donor with breast cancer. Some clones in this sample may be carry-over from other donors' samples. The CDR3 runs from the conserved cysteine through the conserved F or W. Fields, in order: D gene, V gene, J gene, clone size, CDR3 DNA, CDR3 protein. The D gene is left open where the match is weak. Size values are once, few and many counts, or a class for expanded clones, and some rows have none.

d_gene: .
v_gene: TRBV5-1
j_gene: TRBJ2-1
abundance: .
CDR3nt: TGCGCCAGCAGCTCACTGATGGAGGAGCAGTTCTTC
CDR3aa: CASSSLMEEQFF

d_gene: TRBD2
v_gene: TRBV10-2
j_gene: TRBJ2-1
abundance: many
CDR3nt: TGCGCCAGCAGTGACCCCGGACTAGCGGGAGGGGGCCAGTTCTTC
CDR3aa: CASSDPGLAGGGQFF

d_gene: .
v_gene: TRBV18
j_gene: TRBJ1-2
abundance: many
CDR3nt: TGTGCCAGCTCACCAACCGGGGTCCCTAACTATGGCTACACCTTC
CDR3aa: CASSPTGVPNYGYTF

d_gene: TRBD2
v_gene: TRBV5-1
j_gene: TRBJ2-1
abundance: many
CDR3nt: TGCGCCAGCAGCTTCTCAGCGGGAGGATCCTACAATGAGCAGTTCTTC
CDR3aa: CASSFSAGGSYNEQFF

d_gene: TRBD1
v_gene: TRBV2
j_gene: TRBJ1-2
abundance: many
CDR3nt: TGTGCCAGCAGCGAACAGGGGGCGAGCTATGGCTACACCTTC
CDR3aa: CASSEQGASYGYTF

d_gene: .
v_gene: TRBV7-9
j_gene: TRBJ1-2
abundance: many
CDR3nt: TGTGCCAGCAGCTTACTAGTACTTGCTAACTATGGCTACACCTTC
CDR3aa: CASSLLVLANYGYTF

d_gene: .
v_gene: TRBV10-3
j_gene: TRBJ1-2
abundance: .
CDR3nt: TGTGCCATCAGTGTCCGCGGGGGCTATGGCTACACCTTC
CDR3aa: CAISVRGGYGYTF

d_gene: .
v_gene: TRBV2
j_gene: TRBJ1-5
abundance: .
CDR3nt: TGTGCCAGCAGTGACCCGGGGCCCCAGCATTTT
CDR3aa: CASSDPGPQHF

d_gene: .
v_gene: TRBV19
j_gene: TRBJ2-2
abundance: many
CDR3nt: TGTGCCAGTAGTATAAGGGTGGACGGGGAGCTGTTTTTT
CDR3aa: CASSIRVDGELFF

d_gene: TRBD1
v_gene: TRBV20-1
j_gene: TRBJ2-7
abundance: many
CDR3nt: TGCAGTGCTTCGGACAGGTACTCCTACGAGCAGTACTTC
CDR3aa: CSASDRYSYEQYF

d_gene: .
v_gene: TRBV10-3
j_gene: TRBJ1-2
abundance: many
CDR3nt: TGTGCCGCGGGGGTCCCGGTGGAAGGCTACACCTTC
CDR3aa: CAAGVPVEGYTF

d_gene: TRBD1
v_gene: TRBV20-1
j_gene: TRBJ1-1
abundance: .
CDR3nt: TGCAGTGCTAGAGATCTTCAAGGGGGCTACGGCACTGAAGCTTTCTTT
CDR3aa: CSARDLQGGYGTEAFF

d_gene: TRBD2
v_gene: TRBV4-3
j_gene: TRBJ2-1
abundance: many
CDR3nt: TGCGCCAGCAGTCCTCTAGTGGGGGGGTCCTACAATGAGCAGTTCTTC
CDR3aa: CASSPLVGGSYNEQFF

d_gene: .
v_gene: TRBV5-1
j_gene: TRBJ2-3
abundance: few
CDR3nt: TGCGCCAGCAGCTTGGCCGGGGTTACGGATACGCAGTATTTT
CDR3aa: CASSLAGVTDTQYF

d_gene: .
v_gene: TRBV28
j_gene: TRBJ1-3
abundance: .
CDR3nt: TGTGCCAGCAGTCGACAGGTCTCTGGAAACACCATATATTTT
CDR3aa: CASSRQVSGNTIYF

d_gene: TRBD2
v_gene: TRBV7-2
j_gene: TRBJ2-2
abundance: .
CDR3nt: TGTGCCAGCAGCTTCCAGACTAGCGGGGTGATCGAGACCGGGGAGCTGTTTTTT
CDR3aa: CASSFQTSGVIETGELFF

d_gene: .
v_gene: TRBV27
j_gene: TRBJ1-2
abundance: many
CDR3nt: TGTGCCAGCAGTTTATTCGCAGGCTATGGCTACACCTTC
CDR3aa: CASSLFAGYGYTF

d_gene: .
v_gene: TRBV28
j_gene: TRBJ2-7
abundance: many
CDR3nt: TGTGCCAGCAGTCCCATCGGCGGAATTGGGGACGGATCCTACGAGCAGTACTTC
CDR3aa: CASSPIGGIGDGSYEQYF